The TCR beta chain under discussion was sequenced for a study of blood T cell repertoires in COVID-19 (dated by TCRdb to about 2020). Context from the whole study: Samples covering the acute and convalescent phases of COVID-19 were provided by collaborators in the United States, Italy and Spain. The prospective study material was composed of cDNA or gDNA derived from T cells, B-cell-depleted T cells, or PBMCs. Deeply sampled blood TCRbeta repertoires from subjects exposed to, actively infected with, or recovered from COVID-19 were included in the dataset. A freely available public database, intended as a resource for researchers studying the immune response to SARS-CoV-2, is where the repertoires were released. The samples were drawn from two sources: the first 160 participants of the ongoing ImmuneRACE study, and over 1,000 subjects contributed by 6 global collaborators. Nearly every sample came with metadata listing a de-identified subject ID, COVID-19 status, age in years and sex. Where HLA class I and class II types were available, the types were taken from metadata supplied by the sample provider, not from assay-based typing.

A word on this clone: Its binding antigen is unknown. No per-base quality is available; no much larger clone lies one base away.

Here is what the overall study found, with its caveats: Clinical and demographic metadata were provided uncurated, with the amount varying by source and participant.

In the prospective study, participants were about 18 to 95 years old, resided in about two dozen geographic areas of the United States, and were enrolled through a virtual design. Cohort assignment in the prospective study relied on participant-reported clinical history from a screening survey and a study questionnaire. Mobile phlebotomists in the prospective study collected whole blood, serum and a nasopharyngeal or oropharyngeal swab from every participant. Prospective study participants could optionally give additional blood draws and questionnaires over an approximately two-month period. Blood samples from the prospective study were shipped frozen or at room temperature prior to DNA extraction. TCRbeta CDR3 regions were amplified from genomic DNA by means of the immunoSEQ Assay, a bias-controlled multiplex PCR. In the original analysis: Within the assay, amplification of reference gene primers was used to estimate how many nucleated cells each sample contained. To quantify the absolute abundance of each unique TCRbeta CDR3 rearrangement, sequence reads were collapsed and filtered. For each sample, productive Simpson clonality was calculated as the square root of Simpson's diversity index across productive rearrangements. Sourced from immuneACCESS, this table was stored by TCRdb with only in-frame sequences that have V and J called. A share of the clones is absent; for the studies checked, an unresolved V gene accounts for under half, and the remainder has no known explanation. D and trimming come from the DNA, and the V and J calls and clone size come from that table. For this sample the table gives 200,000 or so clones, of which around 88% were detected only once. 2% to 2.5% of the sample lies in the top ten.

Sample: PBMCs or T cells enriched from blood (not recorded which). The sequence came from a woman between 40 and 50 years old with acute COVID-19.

For the CDR3, the sequence is CASSRTDSNQPQHF. The nucleotides are TGTGCCAGCAGCCGGACAGATAGCAATCAGCCCCAGCATTTT. The rearrangement joined TRBV7-8 to TRBJ1-5, with TRBD1 as a weak D call on 6 bases. The germline V gene encodes CDR1 SGHVS and CDR2 FQNEAQ. The CDR3 runs 14 amino acids, cysteine and phenylalanine included. Just the 42-base CDR3 DNA is kept, in frame starting at base 1. V loses 5 bases of germline sequence and J loses 0 bases, and the interval between the two ends is 8 bases.